These T cell receptor beta chains were read from a single sample in a study of OX40 agonist ivuxolimab in advanced cancers. The assay was immunoSEQ multiplex PCR, and TCRdb's table has in-frame clones only and misses some. The sample has under 85,000 clones, over 80% seen once; the top ten hold less than 0.7%. Source: CD4+ or CD8+ T cells sorted from blood, taken in a trial of the OX40 agonist ivuxolimab. These receptors were obtained from an adult with an advanced solid tumor such as melanoma, head and neck, liver or kidney cancer. The CDR3 runs from the conserved cysteine through the conserved F or W. Each record gives: D gene, clone size, V gene, J gene, CDR3 protein, CDR3 DNA. The D gene is left open where the match is weak. Rows give clone size only sometimes, using once, few, many, or a class for an expanded clone.

>.|once|TRBV18|TRBJ2-2
CASSRRDMGTTGELFF
TGTGCCAGCTCACGCCGGGACATGGGAACCACCGGGGAGCTGTTTTTT
>TRBD2|.|TRBV5-1|TRBJ2-7
CASRPGGNQYEQYF
TGCGCCAGCAGACCCGGGGGGAATCAATACGAGCAGTACTTC
>.|.|TRBV4-1|TRBJ2-1
CASSQAHIRGEQFF
TGCGCCAGCAGCCAAGCTCATATCAGAGGGGAGCAGTTCTTC
>TRBD2|.|TRBV6-4|TRBJ2-1
CASSGRGAGAYNEQFF
TGTGCCAGCAGTGGACGGGGAGCGGGAGCCTACAATGAGCAGTTCTTC
>TRBD1|.|TRBV11-2|TRBJ1-2
CASSSDREDYGYTF
TGTGCCAGCAGCTCGGACAGGGAAGACTATGGCTACACCTTC
>.|.|TRBV7-5|TRBJ2-1
CARSLDEGGKRPNEQFF
TGTGCCAGAAGCTTAGATGAGGGGGGAAAGAGGCCCAATGAGCAGTTCTTC
>.|.|TRBV21-1|TRBJ1-5
CASSKGRVTGQDNQPQHF
TGTGCCAGCAGCAAAGGGAGGGTAACGGGACAGGATAATCAGCCCCAGCATTTT
>TRBD2|.|TRBV27|TRBJ2-7
CASSRSGNSYEQYF
TGTGCCAGCAGTCGTAGCGGGAACTCCTACGAGCAGTACTTC
>TRBD2|.|TRBV7-2|TRBJ2-7
CASSLSGGWDEQYF
TGTGCCAGCAGCTTATCGGGGGGATGGGACGAGCAGTACTTC
>.|.|TRBV6-1|TRBJ2-7
CASSEFDGYEQYF
TGTGCCAGCAGTGAATTCGACGGCTACGAGCAGTACTTC
>TRBD1|.|TRBV6-1|TRBJ2-5
CASSVGTASETQYF
TGTGCCAGCAGTGTAGGGACAGCTTCTGAGACCCAGTACTTC
>.|few|TRBV30|TRBJ1-2
CAWSPTRGGYTF
TGTGCCTGGAGTCCTACTCGCGGTGGCTACACCTTC
>TRBD1|.|TRBV7-3|TRBJ2-1
CASSLGQGNEQFF
TGTGCCAGCAGCTTAGGACAGGGCAATGAGCAGTTCTTC
>TRBD1|.|TRBV11-2|TRBJ2-7
CASSLDLPGTGDEQYF
TGTGCCAGCAGCTTAGACCTCCCCGGGACAGGGGACGAGCAGTACTTC
>.|.|TRBV5-1|TRBJ2-5
CASSLDRYTQETQYF
TGCGCCAGCAGCTTGGACAGATACACCCAAGAGACCCAGTACTTC
>.|.|TRBV11-3|TRBJ2-1
CASSFGGTSYNEQFF
TGTGCCAGCAGCTTCGGCGGGACCTCCTACAATGAGCAGTTCTTC
>.|.|TRBV5-1|TRBJ2-3
CASSERLTSTDTQYF
TGCGCCAGCAGCGAAAGACTGACGAGCACAGATACGCAGTATTTT
>TRBD1|.|TRBV7-9|TRBJ2-7
CASSFQGVGYEQYF
TGTGCCAGCAGCTTCCAGGGGGTGGGATACGAGCAGTACTTC
>.|.|TRBV30|TRBJ1-2
CARSVIRRTTDGYTF
TGTGCCCGGAGTGTTATAAGGAGGACAACGGATGGCTACACCTTC
>TRBD1|.|TRBV6-1|TRBJ2-1
CASRETGTGKTYEQFF
TGTGCCAGCCGTGAAACCGGGACAGGGAAAACCTATGAGCAGTTCTTC
>.|.|TRBV18|TRBJ2-1
CASSPRGAAYNEQFF
TGTGCCAGCTCACCAAGGGGGGCGGCTTACAATGAGCAGTTCTTC
>.|.|TRBV20-1|TRBJ1-2
CSAPWVSGYTF
TGCAGTGCCCCTTGGGTCTCTGGCTACACCTTC
>.|.|TRBV5-6|TRBJ1-5
CASSLGRGSQPQHF
TGTGCCAGCAGCTTGGGTCGGGGTTCTCAGCCCCAGCATTTT
>.|.|TRBV30|TRBJ2-5
CACQFSGPWQETQYF
TGTGCCTGCCAATTCTCGGGCCCCTGGCAAGAGACCCAGTACTTC
>.|.|TRBV5-1|TRBJ1-4
CASSLGQTTTNEKLFF
TGCGCCAGCAGCCTCGGACAGACAACAACTAATGAAAAACTGTTTTTT
>TRBD2|.|TRBV5-1|TRBJ2-3
CASSSFAGGVGDTQYF
TGCGCCAGCAGCTCCTTTGCGGGAGGGGTCGGAGATACGCAGTATTTT
>.|.|TRBV19|TRBJ1-1
CASRGGRANTEAFF
TGTGCCAGCCGGGGGGGCAGGGCGAACACTGAAGCTTTCTTT
>.|once|TRBV5-8|TRBJ2-2
CASSQGTVYTGELFF
TGTGCCAGCAGCCAGGGGACGGTATACACCGGGGAGCTGTTTTTT
>.|.|TRBV7-9|TRBJ1-1
CASSPGTENTEAFF
TGTGCCAGCAGCCCCGGGACGGAAAACACTGAAGCTTTCTTT
>.|.|TRBV20-1|TRBJ2-2
CSAQRPGQLFF
TGCAGTGCTCAGAGGCCAGGGCAGCTGTTTTTT
>TRBD1|.|TRBV6-1|TRBJ2-7
CASSEALVWGTGGSYEQYF
TGTGCCAGCAGTGAAGCGCTTGTGTGGGGCACAGGGGGATCCTACGAGCAGTACTTC
>TRBD2|.|TRBV27|TRBJ2-1
CASSLWSGGVYNEQFF
TGTGCCAGCAGTTTATGGAGCGGGGGAGTCTACAATGAGCAGTTCTTC
>TRBD1|few|TRBV30|TRBJ2-7
CAWGTGKAYEQYF
TGTGCCTGGGGGACAGGTAAAGCCTACGAGCAGTACTTC
>.|.|TRBV10-3|TRBJ2-2
CAGRGADTGELFF
TGTGCCGGAAGGGGGGCGGACACCGGGGAGCTGTTTTTT
>TRBD2|once|TRBV7-2|TRBJ2-3
CASSPSGTGDTQYF
TGTGCCAGCAGCCCTAGCGGGACGGGAGATACGCAGTATTTT
>.|.|TRBV4-1|TRBJ1-2
CASSQVSGGAYGYTF
TGCGCCAGCAGCCAAGTTAGCGGGGGCGCGTATGGCTACACCTTC
>.|.|TRBV15|TRBJ1-3
CATSRDVAAVASSGNTIYF
TGTGCCACCAGCAGAGATGTGGCAGCCGTGGCCAGCTCTGGAAACACCATATATTTT
>TRBD1|.|TRBV5-8|TRBJ1-2
CASSPRGLPLYGYTF
TGTGCCAGCAGTCCCAGGGGGCTGCCCCTCTATGGCTACACCTTC
>.|.|TRBV30|TRBJ1-1
CAWSVSAEAFF
TGTGCCTGGAGTGTATCGGCTGAAGCTTTCTTT
>.|.|TRBV5-1|TRBJ2-5
CASSQLYQETQYF
TGCGCCAGCAGCCAATTGTACCAAGAGACCCAGTACTTC
>TRBD2|.|TRBV7-9|TRBJ2-1
CASSLLAGGRNEQFF
TGTGCCAGCAGCTTGCTAGCGGGAGGACGTAATGAGCAGTTCTTC
>TRBD1|.|TRBV6-5|TRBJ1-5
CASSWDRWNQPQHF
TGTGCCAGCAGTTGGGACAGGTGGAATCAGCCCCAGCATTTT
>.|.|TRBV9|TRBJ1-2
CASSVANYPNYGYTF
TGTGCCAGCAGCGTAGCTAACTATCCTAACTATGGCTACACCTTC